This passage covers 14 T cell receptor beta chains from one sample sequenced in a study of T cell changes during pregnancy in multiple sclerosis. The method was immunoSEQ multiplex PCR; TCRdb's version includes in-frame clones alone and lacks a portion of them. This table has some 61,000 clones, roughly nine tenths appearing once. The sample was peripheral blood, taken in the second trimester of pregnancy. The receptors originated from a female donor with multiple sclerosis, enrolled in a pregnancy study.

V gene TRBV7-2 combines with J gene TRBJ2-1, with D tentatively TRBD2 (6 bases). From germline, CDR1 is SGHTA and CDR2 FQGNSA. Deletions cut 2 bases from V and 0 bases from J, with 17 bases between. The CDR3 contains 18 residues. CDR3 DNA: TGTGCCAGCAGCTTATCCACGGGGGAGCCGAGCTCCTACAATGAGCAGTTCTTC. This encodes CASSLSTGEPSSYNEQFF.

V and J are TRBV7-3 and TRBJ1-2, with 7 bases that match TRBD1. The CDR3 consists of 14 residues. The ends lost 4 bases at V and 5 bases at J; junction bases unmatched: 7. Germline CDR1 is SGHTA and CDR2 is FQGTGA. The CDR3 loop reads CASSSDRAGYGYTF. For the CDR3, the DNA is TGTGCCAGCAGCTCCGACAGGGCAGGTTATGGCTACACCTTC. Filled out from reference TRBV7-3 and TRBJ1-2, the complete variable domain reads GAGVSQTPSNKVTEKGKYVELRCDPISGHTALYWYRQSLGQGPEFLIYFQGTGAADDSGLPNDRFFAVRPEGSVSTLKIQRTERGDSAVYLCASSSDRAGYGYTFGSGTRLTVV.

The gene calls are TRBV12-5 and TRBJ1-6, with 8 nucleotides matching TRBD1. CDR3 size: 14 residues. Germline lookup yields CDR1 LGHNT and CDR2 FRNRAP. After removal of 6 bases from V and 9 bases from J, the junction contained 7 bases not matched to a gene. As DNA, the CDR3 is TGTGCTAGTGGGCCACAGGGGGTCGGTTCACCCCTCCACTTT. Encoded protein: CASGPQGVGSPLHF.

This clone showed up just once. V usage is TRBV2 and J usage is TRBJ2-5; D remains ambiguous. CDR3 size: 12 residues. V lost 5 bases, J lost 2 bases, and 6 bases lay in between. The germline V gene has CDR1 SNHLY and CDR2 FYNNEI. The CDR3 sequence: CASSWAQETQYF. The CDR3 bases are TGTGCCAGCAGTTGGGCGCAAGAGACCCAGTACTTC.

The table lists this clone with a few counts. CDR3 sequence: CSARTDTEAFF. The CDR3 DNA reads TGCAGTGCTAGGACAGACACTGAAGCTTTCTTT. The chain has TRBV20-1 and TRBJ1-1; D is perhaps TRBD1 (5 bases). CDR3 length: 11 amino acids. V shed 3 bases and J shed 3 bases, with 5 bases lying between them. Germline CDR1 is DFQATT and CDR2 is SNEGSKA (reference sequence).

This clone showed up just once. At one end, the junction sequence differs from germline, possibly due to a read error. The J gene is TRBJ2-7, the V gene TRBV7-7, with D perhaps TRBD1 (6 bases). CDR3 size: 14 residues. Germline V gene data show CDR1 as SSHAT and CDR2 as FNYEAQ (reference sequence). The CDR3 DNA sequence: TGTGCTAGCAGCCTTGTTCAGGGGTCGGGGGAGCAGTACTTC. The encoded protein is CASSLVQGSGEQYF.

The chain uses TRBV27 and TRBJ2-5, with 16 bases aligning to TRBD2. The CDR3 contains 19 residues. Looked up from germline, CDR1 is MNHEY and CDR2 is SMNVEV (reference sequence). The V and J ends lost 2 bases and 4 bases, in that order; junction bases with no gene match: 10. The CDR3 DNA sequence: TGTGCCAGCAGTTTAAAGACGGGACTAGCGGGGGGGAGTAGAGAGACCCAGTACTTC. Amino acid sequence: CASSLKTGLAGGSRETQYF.

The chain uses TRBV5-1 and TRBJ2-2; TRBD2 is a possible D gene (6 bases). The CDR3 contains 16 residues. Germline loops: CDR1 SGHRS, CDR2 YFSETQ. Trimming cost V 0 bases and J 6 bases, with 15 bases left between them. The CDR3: CASSLAREPRSGELFF. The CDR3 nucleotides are TGCGCCAGCAGCTTGGCACGGGAGCCACGGTCCGGGGAGCTGTTTTTT.

The CDR3: CASSPSTGAFSSEQYF. The CDR3, as DNA: TGTGCCAGCAGCCCATCAACAGGGGCGTTTTCAAGCGAGCAGTACTTC. This chain connects TRBV11-3 to TRBJ2-7; TRBD1 aligns across 7 bases. The CDR3 is made up of 16 amino acids. V trimming: 5 bases; J trimming: 6 bases; junction bases outside the gene matches: 16. Germline assignment: CDR1 SGHNT and CDR2 YENEEA.

DNA for the CDR3: TGTGCCAGCAGCTTGGGAAGGCGGGGGGGGACGTCCTACGAGCAGTACTTC. Translation gives CASSLGRRGGTSYEQYF. The genes are TRBV5-6 and TRBJ2-7; 9 bases are a match to TRBD2. Germline V gene sequence: CDR1 SGHDT, CDR2 YYEEEE. V was pared by 0 bases and J by 1 base, with 8 bases of the junction left unmatched. CDR3 length equals 17 residues. The variable domain in full, with the rest retrieved from reference TRBV5-6 and TRBJ2-7, is DAGVTQSPTHLIKTRGQQVTLRCSPKSGHDTVSWYQQALGQGPQFIFQYYEEEERQRGNFPDRFSGHQFPNYSSELNVNALLLGDSALYLCASSLGRRGGTSYEQYFGPGTRLTVT.

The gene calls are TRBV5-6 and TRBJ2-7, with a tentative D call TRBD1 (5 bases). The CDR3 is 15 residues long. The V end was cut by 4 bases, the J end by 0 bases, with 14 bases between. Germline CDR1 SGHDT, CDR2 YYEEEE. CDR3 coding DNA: TGTGCCAGCAGCCAAAGGCCGACAGTCTCCTACGAGCAGTACTTC. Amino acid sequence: CASSQRPTVSYEQYF.

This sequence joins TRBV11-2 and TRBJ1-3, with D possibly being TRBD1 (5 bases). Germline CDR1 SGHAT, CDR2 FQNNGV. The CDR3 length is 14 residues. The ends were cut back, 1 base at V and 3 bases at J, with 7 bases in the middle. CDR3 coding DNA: TGTGCCAGCAGCTTAGTCGGGGGTGGAAACACCATATATTTT. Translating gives CASSLVGGGNTIYF.

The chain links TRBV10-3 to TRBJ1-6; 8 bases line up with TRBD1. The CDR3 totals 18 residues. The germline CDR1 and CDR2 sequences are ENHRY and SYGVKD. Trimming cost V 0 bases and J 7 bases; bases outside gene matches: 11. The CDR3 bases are TGTGCCATCAGTGAGTCTAAGCCCTTTGGACAGGGAAATTCACCCCTCCACTTT. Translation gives CAISESKPFGQGNSPLHF.

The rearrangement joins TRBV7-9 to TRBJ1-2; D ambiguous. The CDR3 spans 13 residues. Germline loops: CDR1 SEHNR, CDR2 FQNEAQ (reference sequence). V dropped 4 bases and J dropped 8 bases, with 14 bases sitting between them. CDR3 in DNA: TGTGCCAGCAGCTCCCCTTCCGGGTTCGGCTACACCTTC. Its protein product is CASSSPSGFGYTF.